These T cell receptor beta chains were read from a single sample in a study of human T cells and chemical hapten exposure. MiXCR was run by TCRdb on the RACE reads, yielding one entry per CDR3 protein. The table has some 64,000 distinct CDR3 sequences, around 10% seen once. Source: whole blood, taken in connection with sensitization to the hapten diphenylcyclopropenone (DPC). These receptors were collected from a woman younger than 45 with alopecia areata. Some clones in this sample may be carry-over from other donors' samples. Both conserved end residues are part of each CDR3. Each record gives: D gene, J gene, clone size, V gene, CDR3 protein, CDR3 DNA. The D gene is left open where the match is weak. Expanded clones get a size class; other rows say once, few or many, or leave the size out.

D gene: -
J gene: TRBJ1-1
clone size: -
V gene: TRBV7-2
CDR3 protein: CASSLMRTEAFF
CDR3 DNA: TGTGCCAGCAGCTTAATGCGGACTGAAGCTTTCTTT

D gene: -
J gene: TRBJ2-5
clone size: few
V gene: TRBV7-8
CDR3 protein: CASSNRIGETQYF
CDR3 DNA: TGTGCCAGCAGCAACAGGATAGGGGAGACCCAGTACTTC

D gene: -
J gene: TRBJ1-2
clone size: few
V gene: TRBV4-3
CDR3 protein: CASSPRVNYGYTF
CDR3 DNA: TGCGCCAGCAGCCCCAGGGTTAACTATGGCTACACCTTC

D gene: -
J gene: TRBJ1-4
clone size: -
V gene: TRBV18
CDR3 protein: CASSVNEKLFF
CDR3 DNA: TGTGCCAGCTCTGTTAATGAAAAACTGTTTTTT

D gene: TRBD2
J gene: TRBJ2-7
clone size: -
V gene: TRBV6-2/TRBV6-3
CDR3 protein: CASSYPTSGREDEQYF
CDR3 DNA: TGTGCCAGCAGTTATCCCACTAGCGGCAGGGAAGACGAGCAGTACTTC

D gene: -
J gene: TRBJ2-7
clone size: few
V gene: TRBV4-3
CDR3 protein: CASSQGTGGKEQYF
CDR3 DNA: TGCGCCAGCAGCCAGGGGACGGGCGGAAAAGAGCAGTACTTC

D gene: TRBD2
J gene: TRBJ2-2
clone size: few
V gene: TRBV20-1
CDR3 protein: CSAPPSGGLSNTGELFF
CDR3 DNA: TGCAGTGCCCCGCCTAGCGGGGGGTTATCGAACACCGGGGAGCTGTTTTTT

D gene: TRBD2
J gene: TRBJ2-7
clone size: -
V gene: TRBV20-1
CDR3 protein: CSARDPAGGNYEQYF
CDR3 DNA: TGCAGTGCTAGAGATCCAGCGGGGGGTAACTACGAGCAGTACTTC

D gene: -
J gene: TRBJ1-1
clone size: -
V gene: TRBV28
CDR3 protein: CASSLVQGPAMNTEAFF
CDR3 DNA: TGTGCCAGCAGTTTAGTTCAAGGTCCAGCTATGAACACTGAAGCTTTCTTT

D gene: TRBD2
J gene: TRBJ2-3
clone size: once
V gene: TRBV20-1
CDR3 protein: CSAHGGRGLGTQYF
CDR3 DNA: TGCAGTGCTCACGGCGGGAGGGGCCTGGGTACGCAGTATTTT

D gene: -
J gene: TRBJ2-7
clone size: -
V gene: TRBV10-3
CDR3 protein: CAISNHGGAEQYF
CDR3 DNA: TGTGCCATCTCCAATCACGGCGGGGCCGAGCAGTACTTC

D gene: TRBD1
J gene: TRBJ2-5
clone size: -
V gene: TRBV29-1
CDR3 protein: CSVGDRQGRETQYF
CDR3 DNA: TGCAGCGTAGGGGATAGACAGGGGCGAGAGACCCAGTACTTC

D gene: TRBD1
J gene: TRBJ1-2
clone size: -
V gene: TRBV7-2
CDR3 protein: CASSLTGGPPYGYTF
CDR3 DNA: TGTGCCAGCAGCCTCACAGGGGGCCCTCCCTATGGCTACACCTTC

D gene: -
J gene: TRBJ1-3
clone size: -
V gene: TRBV6-2/TRBV6-3
CDR3 protein: CASSSFGNTIYF
CDR3 DNA: TGTGCCAGCAGTTCGTTTGGAAACACCATATATTTT

D gene: -
J gene: TRBJ2-2
clone size: -
V gene: TRBV29-1
CDR3 protein: CSVRDGLYTGELFF
CDR3 DNA: TGCAGCGTGCGGGACGGACTTTACACCGGGGAGCTGTTTTTT

D gene: TRBD1
J gene: TRBJ2-5
clone size: few
V gene: TRBV29-1
CDR3 protein: CSALTGGRGGETQYF
CDR3 DNA: TGCAGCGCCCTGACAGGGGGCAGAGGAGGAGAGACCCAGTACTTC

D gene: -
J gene: TRBJ2-1
clone size: many
V gene: TRBV21-1
CDR3 protein: CASSKHKYRAPWDEQFF
CDR3 DNA: TGTGCCAGCAGCAAACATAAATATCGGGCACCATGGGATGAGCAGTTCTTC

D gene: -
J gene: TRBJ2-1
clone size: -
V gene: TRBV14
CDR3 protein: CASSQDRPGVSYNEQFF
CDR3 DNA: TGTGCCAGCAGCCAAGATCGGCCAGGGGTCTCCTACAATGAGCAGTTCTTC

D gene: -
J gene: TRBJ2-7
clone size: -
V gene: TRBV7-2
CDR3 protein: CASSSRGNYEQYF
CDR3 DNA: TGTGCCAGCAGCTCCAGGGGAAACTACGAGCAGTACTTC

D gene: -
J gene: TRBJ2-7
clone size: few
V gene: TRBV4-2
CDR3 protein: CASSQPTGEQYF
CDR3 DNA: TGTGCCAGCAGCCAACCCACAGGGGAGCAGTACTTC

D gene: -
J gene: TRBJ2-7
clone size: few
V gene: TRBV6-6
CDR3 protein: CASTSEGGSYEQYF
CDR3 DNA: TGTGCCAGCACCTCGGAGGGGGGCTCCTACGAGCAGTACTTC

D gene: TRBD2
J gene: TRBJ2-1
clone size: few
V gene: TRBV7-9
CDR3 protein: CASSTSGTSYNEQFF
CDR3 DNA: TGTGCCAGCAGCACTAGCGGAACCTCCTACAATGAGCAGTTCTTC

D gene: -
J gene: TRBJ2-7
clone size: few
V gene: TRBV12-3/TRBV12-4
CDR3 protein: CASSAPGTPEQYF
CDR3 DNA: TGTGCCAGCAGTGCCCCCGGGACTCCTGAGCAGTACTTC

D gene: TRBD1
J gene: TRBJ2-3
clone size: few
V gene: TRBV5-6
CDR3 protein: CASSQTGGDDTQYF
CDR3 DNA: TGTGCCAGCAGCCAGACAGGGGGCGATGATACGCAGTATTTT

D gene: -
J gene: TRBJ1-5
clone size: -
V gene: TRBV28
CDR3 protein: CASRTDSQNQPQHF
CDR3 DNA: TGTGCCAGCAGGACGGACAGCCAGAATCAGCCCCAGCATTTT

D gene: -
J gene: TRBJ2-3
clone size: few
V gene: TRBV20-1
CDR3 protein: CSARPRQQYF
CDR3 DNA: TGCAGTGCTAGACCCCGACAGCAATATTTT

D gene: TRBD1
J gene: TRBJ2-3
clone size: -
V gene: TRBV30
CDR3 protein: CAWTPPGQGASTDTQYF
CDR3 DNA: TGTGCCTGGACCCCCCCAGGACAGGGCGCAAGCACAGATACGCAGTATTTT

D gene: TRBD2
J gene: TRBJ2-7
clone size: few
V gene: TRBV5-6
CDR3 protein: CASSHGLAASYEQYF
CDR3 DNA: TGTGCCAGCAGCCACGGACTAGCGGCCTCCTACGAGCAGTACTTC

D gene: -
J gene: TRBJ2-2
clone size: few
V gene: TRBV5-1
CDR3 protein: CASSFPEHTGELFF
CDR3 DNA: TGCGCCAGCAGCTTTCCGGAGCACACCGGGGAGCTGTTTTTT

D gene: -
J gene: TRBJ2-3
clone size: -
V gene: TRBV12-3/TRBV12-4
CDR3 protein: CASSFSKSTDTQYF
CDR3 DNA: TGTGCCAGCAGTTTTAGTAAGAGCACAGATACGCAGTATTTT

D gene: -
J gene: TRBJ1-1
clone size: few
V gene: TRBV6-2/TRBV6-3
CDR3 protein: CASSYSVSGNTEAFF
CDR3 DNA: TGTGCCAGCAGTTACTCAGTCAGTGGGAACACTGAAGCTTTCTTT

D gene: TRBD1
J gene: TRBJ1-2
clone size: -
V gene: TRBV29-1
CDR3 protein: CSVEDRGPLGYTF
CDR3 DNA: TGCAGCGTTGAAGACAGGGGGCCTCTTGGCTACACCTTC

D gene: -
J gene: TRBJ2-3
clone size: -
V gene: TRBV29-1
CDR3 protein: CSADTAYTDTQYF
CDR3 DNA: TGCAGCGCGGACACCGCTTACACAGATACGCAGTATTTT

D gene: -
J gene: TRBJ2-5
clone size: few
V gene: TRBV5-4
CDR3 protein: CASSQDQRFETQYF
CDR3 DNA: TGTGCCAGCAGCCAAGACCAGCGGTTTGAGACCCAGTACTTC

D gene: -
J gene: TRBJ1-1
clone size: few
V gene: TRBV7-9
CDR3 protein: CASSPGAGIANTEAFF
CDR3 DNA: TGTGCCAGCAGCCCCGGGGCCGGGATAGCCAACACTGAAGCTTTCTTT

D gene: -
J gene: TRBJ2-2
clone size: many
V gene: TRBV6-5
CDR3 protein: CASSYGGRRELFF
CDR3 DNA: TGTGCCAGCAGTTACGGAGGGAGGAGGGAGCTGTTTTTT

D gene: -
J gene: TRBJ2-5
clone size: -
V gene: TRBV4-3
CDR3 protein: CASSQDQTARAQYF
CDR3 DNA: TGCGCCAGCAGCCAAGATCAAACGGCCAGGGCCCAGTACTTC

D gene: TRBD2
J gene: TRBJ2-3
clone size: once
V gene: TRBV18
CDR3 protein: CASSPPGGPADTQYF
CDR3 DNA: TGTGCCAGCTCACCACCGGGAGGGCCCGCAGATACGCAGTATTTT

D gene: -
J gene: TRBJ2-2
clone size: -
V gene: TRBV7-9
CDR3 protein: CASSRITQNTGELFF
CDR3 DNA: TGTGCCAGCAGCCGGATCACACAGAACACCGGGGAGCTGTTTTTT

D gene: TRBD1
J gene: TRBJ2-7
clone size: -
V gene: TRBV18
CDR3 protein: CASSPGQGSYEQYF
CDR3 DNA: TGTGCCAGCTCACCTGGACAGGGGTCCTACGAGCAGTACTTC

D gene: TRBD2
J gene: TRBJ2-3
clone size: -
V gene: TRBV28
CDR3 protein: CASSLGLAADTQYF
CDR3 DNA: TGTGCCAGCAGTTTAGGACTAGCGGCGGATACGCAGTATTTT

D gene: TRBD2
J gene: TRBJ2-5
clone size: -
V gene: TRBV27
CDR3 protein: CASSPGTSGPVWETQYF
CDR3 DNA: TGTGCCAGCAGTCCCGGGACTAGCGGGCCCGTCTGGGAGACCCAGTACTTC

D gene: -
J gene: TRBJ1-2
clone size: many
V gene: TRBV12-3/TRBV12-4
CDR3 protein: CASSLDSAGPYGYTF
CDR3 DNA: TGTGCCAGCAGTTTAGACTCCGCGGGGCCCTATGGCTACACCTTC

D gene: -
J gene: TRBJ2-3
clone size: few
V gene: TRBV20-1
CDR3 protein: CSATDFSSTDTQYF
CDR3 DNA: TGCAGTGCTACCGACTTTTCTAGCACAGATACGCAGTATTTT

D gene: -
J gene: TRBJ1-2
clone size: -
V gene: TRBV20-1
CDR3 protein: CSARGHVNYGYTF
CDR3 DNA: TGCAGTGCTAGGGGGCACGTGAACTATGGCTACACCTTC

D gene: -
J gene: TRBJ2-1
clone size: many
V gene: TRBV9
CDR3 protein: CASSVDGATYNEQFF
CDR3 DNA: TGTGCCAGCAGCGTAGACGGGGCAACCTACAATGAGCAGTTCTTC

D gene: -
J gene: TRBJ1-1
clone size: few
V gene: TRBV5-1
CDR3 protein: CASSFPEGNTEAFF
CDR3 DNA: TGCGCCAGCAGCTTCCCTGAGGGGAACACTGAAGCTTTCTTT

D gene: TRBD1
J gene: TRBJ1-1
clone size: -
V gene: TRBV28
CDR3 protein: CASSPSEGAMTEAFF
CDR3 DNA: TGTGCCAGCTCCCCAAGTGAGGGGGCGATGACTGAAGCTTTCTTT

D gene: -
J gene: TRBJ2-5
clone size: many
V gene: TRBV19
CDR3 protein: CASSIGVSGETQYF
CDR3 DNA: TGTGCCAGTAGTATTGGCGTTAGTGGGGAGACCCAGTACTTC

D gene: TRBD2
J gene: TRBJ2-1
clone size: few
V gene: TRBV20-1
CDR3 protein: CSAKDSTRGGRVEQFF
CDR3 DNA: TGCAGTGCTAAAGATTCGACGCGGGGGGGCCGCGTTGAGCAGTTCTTC

D gene: TRBD2
J gene: TRBJ2-5
clone size: -
V gene: TRBV6-2/TRBV6-3
CDR3 protein: CASSRPRGRETQYF
CDR3 DNA: TGTGCCAGCAGTCGCCCCCGCGGGAGGGAGACCCAGTACTTC

D gene: -
J gene: TRBJ1-2
clone size: few
V gene: TRBV20-1
CDR3 protein: CSATQQGFRGYGYTF
CDR3 DNA: TGCAGTGCTACCCAGCAGGGCTTTCGCGGCTATGGCTACACCTTC

D gene: -
J gene: TRBJ1-1
clone size: few
V gene: TRBV12-3/TRBV12-4
CDR3 protein: CASSTRRVNTEAFF
CDR3 DNA: TGTGCCAGCAGCACCAGGCGGGTGAACACTGAAGCTTTCTTT